This TCR beta chain was found in a study of memory CD4+ T cells and cytomegalovirus serostatus. As for the study in general: Donors were healthy Belgian adults, some 10 CMV seropositive and about two dozen seronegative. General study findings and limits: The CMV-associated TCR signature appears largely within the CD4+ memory repertoire.

Methods used by the authors: Out-of-frame sequences were removed, leaving roughly 2.1 million distinct TCRbeta sequences. Clones were sequenced by immunoSEQ multiplex PCR, and TCRdb holds only the in-frame ones, with some missing. The V and J calls and clone size are taken from that table; D and trimming were inferred from the DNA. The profile shows 80,000 or so clones, around 78% of them singletons. The sort gate was single viable CD3+CD4+CD8-CD45RO+ cells for memory CD4+ T cells. As regards this clone: Its antigen is not known.

Germline V gene data show CDR1 as SGHVS and CDR2 as FNYEAQ. This CDR3 is 16 amino acids long. The V gene end was trimmed by 4 bases and the J gene end by 1 base; junction bases not matched to a gene: 3. The specimen was memory CD4+ T cells from blood. The TCR originated in an adult in good health and CMV-seropositive. This rearrangement joins TRBV7-6 to TRBJ2-2, with TRBD2 matching 10 bases. CDR3 protein: CASSSVAGGNTGELFF. The CDR3 DNA is TGTGCCAGCAGCTCCGTAGCGGGGGGGAACACCGGGGAGCTGTTTTTT.